Shown below are 21 T cell receptor beta chains from a single sample sequenced in a study of T cell changes during pregnancy in multiple sclerosis. Libraries were prepared by immunoSEQ multiplex PCR; TCRdb keeps only in-frame clonotypes and omits some of them. Of approximately 90,000 clones listed, about nine tenths are singletons. The sequencing used peripheral blood, collected after pregnancy. These receptor sequences come from a female donor in good health, enrolled as a control in a pregnancy study.

V is TRBV7-9 and J is TRBJ2-5, with 9 positions matching TRBD2. This CDR3 has 15 residues. Trimming took 5 bases from V and 6 from J; bases not matched to a gene: 10. Germline CDR1 reads SEHNR; CDR2 reads FQNEAQ (reference sequence). The CDR3 DNA follows: TGTGCCAGCAGCGGGGGGACTAGCATTGGAAAGACCCAGTACTTC. Encoded protein: CASSGGTSIGKTQYF.

This chain connects TRBV28 to TRBJ2-5, with 8 bases identical to TRBD1. Looked up from germline, CDR1 is MDHEN and CDR2 is SYDVKM. The CDR3 runs 15 residues. The ends lost 3 bases at V and 2 bases at J; junction bases unmatched: 5. The CDR3 DNA follows: TGTGCCAGCAGTTTTCAGGGACAGGCACAAGAGACCCAGTACTTC. Its translation is CASSFQGQAQETQYF.

This clone was observed once. The gene calls are TRBV4-1 and TRBJ1-1; D is perhaps TRBD1 (5 bases). Germline assignment: CDR1 MGHRA and CDR2 YSYEKL. This CDR3 is built from 16 residues. V lost 4 bases and J lost 4, with 19 bases in between. CDR3 amino acids: CASSPVGASKGTEAFF. The CDR3 DNA is TGCGCCAGCAGCCCGGTTGGGGCCTCTAAGGGCACTGAAGCTTTCTTT.

The chain links TRBV11-2 to TRBJ1-1, with a tentative D call TRBD1 (6 bases). Germline assignment: CDR1 SGHAT and CDR2 FQNNGV. The CDR3 has 13 amino acids. Trimming removed 7 bases from V and 0 bases from J, with 9 bases in between. Written as DNA, the CDR3 is TGTGCCAGCAAAACAGGGCTGAACACTGAAGCTTTCTTT. As protein: CASKTGLNTEAFF. Full variable domain (rest looked up from reference TRBV11-2 and TRBJ1-1): EAGVAQSPRYKIIEKRQSVAFWCNPISGHATLYWYQQILGQGPKLLIQFQNNGVVDDSQLPKDRFSAERLKGVDSTLKIQPAKLEDSAVYLCASKTGLNTEAFFGQGTRLTVV.

The gene calls are TRBV11-3 and TRBJ2-7, with TRBD2 matching over 12 bases. This CDR3 comprises 15 residues. The V gene end was trimmed by 8 bases and the J gene end by 2 bases; junction bases not matched to a gene: 7. CDR1 is SGHNT, CDR2 YENEEA, per germline. The CDR3 here is CASQRRLAGAYEQYF. Written as DNA, the CDR3 is TGTGCCAGCCAGCGGAGACTAGCGGGAGCCTACGAGCAGTACTTC.

This clone was seen a single time. DNA of the CDR3: TGCGCCAGCAGCGAACAGGGGGCTTCTTACAATGAGCAGTTCTTC. This gives the protein CASSEQGASYNEQFF. The chain is built from TRBV5-1 and TRBJ2-1, with TRBD1 matching over 9 bases. V lost 4 bases and J lost 4; bases outside the gene matches: 6. CDR1 is SGHRS and CDR2 is YFSETQ in the germline V gene. This CDR3 is built from 15 residues.

The rearrangement links TRBV2 to TRBJ2-1, with TRBD2 identical over 7 bases. The length of the CDR3 is 14 residues. The trim removed 7 bases at V and 0 bases at J, leaving 3 bases unmatched. CDR1 and CDR2 from the germline V gene are SNHLY and FYNNEI. Here the CDR3 reads CASIGGYSYNEQFF. The CDR3 DNA sequence: TGTGCCAGCATCGGGGGGTACTCCTACAATGAGCAGTTCTTC.

DNA for the CDR3: TGTGCCACCAGCAATAGACAGGCAGGGTCGGATACGCAGTATTTT. Residues: CATSNRQAGSDTQYF. The gene calls are TRBV15 and TRBJ2-3; TRBD1 is a possible D gene (6 bases). The germline V gene has CDR1 LNHNV and CDR2 YYDKDF (reference sequence). Trimming removed 4 bases at V and 6 bases at J, with 17 bases between. CDR3 length equals 15 residues. Together with reference TRBV15 and TRBJ2-3, the CDR3 gives the full variable domain: DAMVIQNPRYQVTQFGKPVTLSCSQTLNHNVMYWYQQKSSQAPKLLFHYYDKDFNNEADTPDNFQSRRPNTSFCFLDIRSPGLGDTAMYLCATSNRQAGSDTQYFGPGTRLTVL.

In its sample, this clone was seen once. This chain uses TRBV19 with TRBJ1-1; a possible D gene is TRBD1 (5 bases). Trimming pared 8 bases from V and 2 bases from J, leaving 15 bases between. The CDR3 has 14 amino acids. The germline gives CDR1 LNHDA, CDR2 SQIVND (reference sequence). The CDR3 sequence: CASSGWGGNTEAFF. CDR3 DNA sequence: TGTGCCAGTTCTGGCTGGGGCGGCAACACTGAAGCTTTCTTT.

The gene calls are TRBV4-3 and TRBJ1-5; no definite D call. CDR3 length: 16 amino acids. Between the trimmed V and J ends, which lost 0 bases and 0 bases, there was a span of 9 bases. Germline lookup yields CDR1 LGHNA and CDR2 YSLEER. CDR3 in DNA: TGCGCCAGCAGCCAAGATCGGGTGTATAGCAATCAGCCCCAGCATTTT. As protein: CASSQDRVYSNQPQHF.

The gene calls are TRBV14 and TRBJ1-2; 7 positions agree with TRBD1. The CDR3 is 16 amino acids. The ends lost 0 bases at V and 4 bases at J; junction bases unmatched: 8. Germline V CDR1 and CDR2: SGHDN, FVKESK. This CDR3 is CASSQDLRGRAYGYTF. The CDR3 region has the DNA TGTGCCAGCAGCCAAGATTTAAGGGGGCGCGCCTATGGCTACACCTTC.

The chain is built from TRBV6-5 and TRBJ2-7, with a weak D call TRBD2 (7 bases). CDR1 MNHEY and CDR2 SVGAGI come from the germline V gene. Trimming took off 6 bases at V and 2 bases at J, with 17 bases between the two ends. The CDR3 is 15 amino acids. The CDR3 DNA reads as TGTGCCAGCAGAGGGGGAAGAGGGAGGGCCTACGAGCAGTACTTC. Amino acid sequence: CASRGGRGRAYEQYF.

The chain's CDR3 is CASSEGRGGDYNEQFF. The CDR3 bases are TGTGCCAGCAGTGAAGGCCGAGGGGGGGATTACAATGAGCAGTTCTTC. The gene calls are TRBV6-4 and TRBJ2-1, with a weak D call TRBD2 (7 bases). This CDR3 is built from 16 residues. Per the germline V gene, CDR1 is MRHNA and CDR2 is SNTAGT. V was clipped by 3 bases and J by 4 bases, with 16 bases between them.

This rearrangement joins TRBV18 to TRBJ1-3; 8 positions match TRBD1. This CDR3 has 15 residues. Unmatched junction bases numbered 10, after V lost 8 bases and J lost 4 bases. Germline V CDR1 and CDR2: KGHSH, LQKENI. The CDR3 region has the DNA TGTGCCAGCACTCCGGACAGGGTTCCGGGAAACACCATATATTTT. It is translated as CASTPDRVPGNTIYF.

This chain uses TRBV6-1 with TRBJ1-6; TRBD1 matches at 7 bases. V trimming: 9 bases; J trimming: 7 bases; junction bases outside the gene matches: 3. Germline CDR1 is MNHNS and CDR2 is SASEGT. The CDR3 length is 12 residues. The CDR3 DNA reads as TGTGCCAGTGACAGGGAGAATTCACCCCTCCACTTT. The encoded protein is CASDRENSPLHF.

The chain joins TRBV6-6 to TRBJ1-3; D not resolved. Trimming cost V 7 bases and J 4 bases, with 11 bases left between them. The V gene's germline CDR1 is MNHNY and CDR2 SVGAGI (reference sequence). The CDR3 is 13 residues long. CDR3 sequence reads: CASTGDSGNTIYF. CDR3 DNA sequence: TGTGCCAGCACCGGAGATTCAGGAAACACCATATATTTT.

V and J are TRBV13 and TRBJ2-3; 9 bases map to TRBD1. Germline V gives CDR1 PRHDT, CDR2 FYEKMQ (reference sequence). CDR3 length: 15 residues. The V gene end was trimmed by 2 bases and the J gene end by 6 bases; junction bases not matched to a gene: 6. Here the CDR3 DNA reads TGTGCCAGCAGCTTACGGGACAGGGTTGGGGATACGCAGTATTTT. This gives the protein CASSLRDRVGDTQYF.

The J gene is TRBJ1-2, the V gene TRBV5-1; 10 bases are shared with TRBD1. The CDR3 runs to 13 residues. The V segment lost 4 bases and the J segment 6 bases; nucleotides outside the gene matches: 3. CDR1 and CDR2 (germline): SGHRS, YFSETQ. The CDR3 is CASSGDRGHGYTF. CDR3 sequence (DNA): TGCGCCAGCAGCGGGGACAGGGGTCATGGCTACACCTTC.

This chain joins TRBV5-4 and TRBJ2-2, with D possibly being TRBD2 (6 bases). There are 16 residues in the CDR3. The V gene lost 0 bases and the J gene lost 1 base, with 10 bases spanning the gap. Germline V CDR1 and CDR2: SGHNT, YYREEE (reference sequence). The CDR3 protein is CASSLDPGVNTGELFF. The CDR3 nucleotides are TGTGCCAGCAGCTTGGATCCGGGGGTGAACACCGGGGAGCTGTTTTTT.

V and J are TRBV11-2 and TRBJ1-4; no definite D call. Germline values: CDR1 SGHAT, CDR2 FQNNGV. V lost 0 bases and J 8 bases, leaving 10 bases between the germline ends. CDR3 length: 14 residues. As DNA, the CDR3 is TGTGCCAGCAGCTTAGAGGCCCAGAAAGAAAAACTGTTTTTT. Protein: CASSLEAQKEKLFF.

The rearrangement joins TRBV5-4 to TRBJ2-1, with TRBD1 identical over 9 bases. The V gene's germline CDR1 is SGHNT and CDR2 YYREEE (reference sequence). The CDR3 spans 15 residues. The J segment lost 8 bases and the V segment lost 4 bases, leaving 10 bases of the junction unmatched. The CDR3: CASSKTGGAGHEQFF. Written as DNA, the CDR3 is TGTGCCAGCAGCAAAACAGGGGGCGCCGGGCATGAGCAGTTCTTC.